The rows below give T cell receptor beta chains drawn from one sample of a study of blood T cell repertoires in COVID-19. Here immunoSEQ multiplex PCR was the method, and the copy in TCRdb shows in-frame clones only, minus some. The sample contains about 120,000 clones, around 87% of which appear only once. The specimen was peripheral blood. The receptors derive from a woman between 50 and 59 years old with acute or convalescent COVID-19. Both conserved end residues are part of each CDR3. The D gene is left open where the match is weak. Clone size appears in some rows only: once, few, many, or a class for an expanded clone.

14 . once TRBJ2-3 TRBV7-9 CASSLFQSTDTQYF TGTGCCAGCAGCTTATTCCAAAGCACAGATACGCAGTATTTT
14 . . TRBJ1-1 TRBV27 CASSPSPSPLQAFF TGTGCCAGCAGTCCATCCCCGTCACCCCTCCAGGCTTTCTTT
14 . . TRBJ2-5 TRBV5-5 CASSPDVSTGTQYF TGTGCCAGCAGTCCAGATGTATCAACGGGGACCCAGTACTTC
14 . . TRBJ1-6 TRBV27 CASRRQPYNSPLHF TGTGCCAGCCGGCGACAGCCCTATAATTCACCCCTCCACTTT
12 . . TRBJ1-2 TRBV3-1/TRBV3-2 CASSQVDYGYTF TGTGCCAGCAGCCAAGTAGACTATGGCTACACCTTC
15 . . TRBJ2-7 TRBV6-6 CASSYSSQGPYEQYF TGTGCCAGCAGTTACTCGAGCCAGGGGCCCTACGAGCAGTACTTC
17 TRBD2 . TRBJ2-1 TRBV5-4 CASSPIGGLAGTNEQFF TGTGCCAGCAGCCCCATAGGGGGACTAGCGGGAACCAATGAGCAGTTCTTC
14 TRBD1 . TRBJ1-1 TRBV6-4 CASSEQGAGTEAFF TGTGCCAGCAGTGAACAGGGGGCTGGCACTGAAGCTTTCTTT
14 TRBD1 . TRBJ1-1 TRBV19 CASRDRASNTEAFF TGTGCCAGTAGGGACAGGGCTAGTAACACTGAAGCTTTCTTT
15 . . TRBJ1-4 TRBV19 CASSPRARTNEKLFF TGTGCCAGTAGTCCCAGGGCCCGCACCAATGAAAAACTGTTTTTT
13 TRBD1 . TRBJ1-1 TRBV2 CASSNDRGWYAFF TGTGCCAGCAGCAATGACAGGGGCTGGTATGCTTTCTTT
13 TRBD1 . TRBJ1-2 TRBV27 CASSWTGLRGYTF TGTGCCAGCAGCTGGACAGGCCTCAGGGGCTACACCTTC
13 . . TRBJ1-1 TRBV30 CAWSVPGNTEAFF TGTGCCTGGAGTGTACCGGGGAACACTGAAGCTTTCTTT
17 . . TRBJ2-2 TRBV25-1 CASRPTGRTANTGELFF TGTGCCAGCAGACCCACCGGAAGGACAGCGAACACCGGGGAGCTGTTTTTT
13 . . TRBJ1-2 TRBV7-2 CASSLGTLYGYTF TGTGCCAGCAGCTTAGGGACACTCTATGGCTACACCTTC
13 . . TRBJ2-7 TRBV7-2 CASSYTPMDEQYF TGTGCCAGCAGCTACACGCCCATGGACGAGCAGTACTTC
16 . . TRBJ2-3 TRBV11-2 CASSKDGAGGTDTQYF TGTGCCAGCAGCAAAGATGGGGCAGGGGGCACAGATACGCAGTATTTT
13 . . TRBJ2-7 TRBV10-2 CASNHREGVEQYF TGCGCCAGCAATCACAGGGAAGGAGTCGAGCAGTACTTC
16 . once TRBJ2-3 TRBV5-1 CASSLVGTVGTDTQYF TGCGCCAGCAGCTTGGTTGGGACTGTAGGGACAGATACGCAGTATTTT
16 TRBD2 . TRBJ2-7 TRBV4-3 CASSQDPLAGGDEQYF TGCGCCAGCAGCCAAGATCCCCTAGCGGGAGGGGACGAGCAGTACTTC
15 . . TRBJ2-1 TRBV11-1 CASSFYSQRYNEQFF TGTGCCAGCAGCTTCTACAGTCAGCGGTACAATGAGCAGTTCTTC
13 . once TRBJ1-2 TRBV5-1 CASSLGTNYGYTF TGCGCCAGCAGCTTGGGTACAAACTATGGCTACACCTTC